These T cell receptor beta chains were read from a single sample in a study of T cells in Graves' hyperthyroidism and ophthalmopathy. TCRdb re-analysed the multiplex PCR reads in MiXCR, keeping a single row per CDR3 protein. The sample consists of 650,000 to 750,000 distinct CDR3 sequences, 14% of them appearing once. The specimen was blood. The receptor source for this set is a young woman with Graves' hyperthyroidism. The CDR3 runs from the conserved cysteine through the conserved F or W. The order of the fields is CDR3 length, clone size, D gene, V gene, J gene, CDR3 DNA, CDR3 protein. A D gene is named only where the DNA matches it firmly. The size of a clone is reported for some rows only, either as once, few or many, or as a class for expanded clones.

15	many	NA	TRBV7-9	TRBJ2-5	TGTGCCAGCAGCTTAGCAGGGGCGCGACTGGAGACCCAGTACTTC	CASSLAGARLETQYF
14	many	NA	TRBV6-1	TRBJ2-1	TGTGCCAGCAGTGTTCTATACCCTGACAATGAGCAGTTCTTC	CASSVLYPDNEQFF
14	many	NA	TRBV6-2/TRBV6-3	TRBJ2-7	TGTGCCAGCAGGGATCGACAGGACTCCTACGAGCAGTACTTC	CASRDRQDSYEQYF
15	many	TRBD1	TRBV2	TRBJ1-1	TGTGCCGGGACTGCGGCAGGGGGGTCGGGCTCTGAAGCTTTCTTT	CAGTAAGGSGSEAFF
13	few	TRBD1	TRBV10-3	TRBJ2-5	TGTGCCATCAGTGAGGAGACAGGGGTCTCCCAGTACTTC	CAISEETGVSQYF
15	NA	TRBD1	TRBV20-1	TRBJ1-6	TGCAGTGCTAGAACCGGGACAGGGGACCATTCACCCCTCCACTTT	CSARTGTGDHSPLHF
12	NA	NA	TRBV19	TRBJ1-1	TGTGCCACTAGAACAGGGACCTGGTTCGCTTTCTTT	CATRTGTWFAFF
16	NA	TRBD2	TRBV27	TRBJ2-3	TGTGCCAGCAGTTCCCTAGCGGGAGAAGGGATAGATACGCAGTATTTT	CASSSLAGEGIDTQYF
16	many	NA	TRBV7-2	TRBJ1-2	TGTGCCAGCAGCCCCCGGGGGGCAGGAGGCCCTCCGGGCTACACCTTC	CASSPRGAGGPPGYTF
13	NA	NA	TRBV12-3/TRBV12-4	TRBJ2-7	TGTGCCAGCACCGCGCTAGGCAACTACGAGCAGTACTTC	CASTALGNYEQYF
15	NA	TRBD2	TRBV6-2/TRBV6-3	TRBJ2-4	TGTGCCAGCAGTAATCAGCGGGAGGGCCAGAGCATTCAGTACTTC	CASSNQREGQSIQYF
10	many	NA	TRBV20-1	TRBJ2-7	TGCAGTGCTATAAACTACGAGCAGTACTTC	CSAINYEQYF
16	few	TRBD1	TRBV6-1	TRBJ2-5	TGTGCCAGCAGCCCCGAGGGGACAGGGGGCTTGGAGACCCAGTACTTC	CASSPEGTGGLETQYF
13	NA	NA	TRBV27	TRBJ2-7	TGTGCCAGTAATCTCGAGGTGACATACGAGCAGTACTTC	CASNLEVTYEQYF
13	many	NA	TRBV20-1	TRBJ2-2	TGCAGTGCGGAGGCCCCCAACACCGGGGAGCTGTTTTTT	CSAEAPNTGELFF
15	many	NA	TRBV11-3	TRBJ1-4	TGTGCCAGCAGCAAGCCAGGGCGAACTAATGAAAAACTGTTTTTT	CASSKPGRTNEKLFF
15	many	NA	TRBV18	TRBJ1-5	TGTGCCAGCTCACCATTTAGTCAGGACATGACTGCCCAGCATTTT	CASSPFSQDMTAQHF
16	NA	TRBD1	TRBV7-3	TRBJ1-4	TGTGCCAGCGCCCCAACGACAGGGGGCGATAGTGAAAAACTGTTTTTT	CASAPTTGGDSEKLFF
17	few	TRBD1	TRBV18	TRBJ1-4	TGTGCCAGCTCACCTCCGGGACAGCCCGCAACTAATGAAAAACTGTTTTTT	CASSPPGQPATNEKLFF
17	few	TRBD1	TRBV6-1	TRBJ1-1	TGTGCCAGCAGCTCCGACAGGGGAGGGGGAATGAACACTGAAGCTTTCTTT	CASSSDRGGGMNTEAFF
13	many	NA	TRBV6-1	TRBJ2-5	TGTGCCAGCAGTTTTGGGTACCTGGAGACCCAGTACTTC	CASSFGYLETQYF
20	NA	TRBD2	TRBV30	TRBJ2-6	TGTGCCTGGAGAGGGAGAGGGACTAGCGGTGGTCTCTCTGGGGCCAACGTCCTGACTTTC	CAWRGRGTSGGLSGANVLTF
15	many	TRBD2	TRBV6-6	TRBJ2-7	TGTGCCAGCAGTTACGGGCTAGCGGGAGTGGGCGAGCAGTACTTC	CASSYGLAGVGEQYF
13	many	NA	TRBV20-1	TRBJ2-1	TGCAGTGCTAGAAACCCACAGAACAATGAGCAGTTCTTC	CSARNPQNNEQFF
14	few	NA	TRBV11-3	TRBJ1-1	TGTGCCAGCAGCTTGGGACAAATACACACTGAAGCTTTCTTT	CASSLGQIHTEAFF
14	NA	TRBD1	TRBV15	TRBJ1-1	TGCGCCACAGGGCAGGGGGGGTCCCCTGCTGAAGCTTTCTTT	CATGQGGSPAEAFF
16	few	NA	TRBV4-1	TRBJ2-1	TGCGCCAGCAGCCTGAGTCGGATAGCGGACTACAATGAGCAGTTCTTC	CASSLSRIADYNEQFF
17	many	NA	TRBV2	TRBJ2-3	TGTGCCAGCAGTGAATCTGTCCGGCTAGCACACACAGATACGCAGTATTTT	CASSESVRLAHTDTQYF
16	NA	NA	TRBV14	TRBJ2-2	TGTGCCAGCAGCCAAACTCGAGGTAGCAAGACCGGGGAGCTGTTTTTT	CASSQTRGSKTGELFF
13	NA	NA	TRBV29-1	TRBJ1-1	TGCAGCGTTGGACGGGCGTTGAACACTGAAGCTTTCTTT	CSVGRALNTEAFF
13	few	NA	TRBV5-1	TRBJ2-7	TGCGCCAGCAGTGTTGAAGACATCTACGAGCAGTACTTC	CASSVEDIYEQYF
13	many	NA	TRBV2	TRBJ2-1	TGTGCCAGCAGTGATCGTAGCGCGGGCGAGCAGTTCTTC	CASSDRSAGEQFF